These T cell receptor beta chains were read from a single sample in a study of T cell repertoires in cytomegalovirus infection. These receptors lack a known antigen. Each CDR3 protein is one row after TCRdb ran MiXCR on the reads. The data show about 220,000 distinct CDR3 sequences, about 38% seen once. The source material was CD8+ T cells from cultured PBMCs, sampled from culture after CMV antigen stimulation. Receptor source: a human donor in good health (CMV status not recorded). Some clones in this sample may be carry-over from other donors' samples. The CDR3 runs from the conserved cysteine through the conserved F or W. A D gene is named only where the DNA matches it firmly. The size of a clone is reported for some rows only, either as once, few or many, or as a class for expanded clones.

d_call clone_size j_call v_call cdr3_aa cdr3_nt
NA NA TRBJ2-7 TRBV7-9 CASRPDREASYEQYF TGTGCCAGCAGACCTGACAGGGAGGCCTCCTACGAGCAGTACTTC
NA NA TRBJ2-7 TRBV6-8 CASSYRPRVTYEQYF TGTGCCAGCAGTTACCGGCCCCGGGTCACCTACGAGCAGTACTTC
NA NA TRBJ1-5 TRBV7-9 CASSLNGGTQPQHF TGTGCCAGCAGCTTAAACGGGGGCACTCAGCCCCAGCATTTT
NA many TRBJ2-1 TRBV7-2 CASSLGSSYYLYNEQFF TGTGCCAGCAGCTTAGGGTCGTCCTATTACCTCTACAATGAGCAGTTCTTC
NA NA TRBJ1-2 TRBV2 CASRGRFASYGYTF TGTGCCAGCAGAGGGCGATTTGCTTCTTATGGCTACACCTTC
NA NA TRBJ1-1 TRBV5-6 CASSLEDPWTEAFF TGTGCCAGCAGCTTGGAAGACCCGTGGACTGAAGCTTTCTTT
NA NA TRBJ2-3 TRBV7-8 CASSLLTDTQYF TGTGCCAGCAGCTTACTGACAGATACGCAGTATTTT
NA NA TRBJ2-1 TRBV6-1 CASDVGSSYNEQFF TGTGCCAGCGACGTCGGCAGCTCCTACAATGAGCAGTTCTTC
TRBD2 NA TRBJ2-1 TRBV4-1 CASSLRVLAGPYNEQFF TGCGCCAGCAGCCTCAGGGTACTAGCGGGTCCCTACAATGAGCAGTTCTTC
NA NA TRBJ2-6 TRBV19 CASSIIQGGANVLTF TGTGCCAGTAGTATAATCCAAGGTGGGGCCAACGTCCTGACTTTC
NA NA TRBJ1-5 TRBV19 CASSITRRSNQPQHF TGTGCCAGTAGTATAACCCGACGGAGCAATCAGCCCCAGCATTTT
NA NA TRBJ2-7 TRBV11-2 CASSLTGPFEQYF TGTGCCAGCAGCTTAACGGGCCCCTTCGAGCAGTACTTC
NA NA TRBJ2-3 TRBV20-1 CSARNRGTDTQYF TGCAGTGCTAGAAACAGGGGCACAGATACGCAGTATTTT
NA NA TRBJ2-1 TRBV6-4 CASSDSGAPRNEQFF TGTGCCAGCAGTGACTCAGGGGCCCCCCGCAATGAGCAGTTCTTC
NA NA TRBJ1-5 TRBV7-6 CASSLGGRHQPQHF TGTGCCAGCAGCTTAGGCGGCAGACATCAGCCCCAGCATTTT
NA NA TRBJ2-2 TRBV7-4 CASRSGSGTGELFF TGTGCCAGCAGATCAGGGTCCGGGACCGGGGAGCTGTTTTTT
TRBD2 NA TRBJ2-3 TRBV11-2 CASSFRGRERDTQYF TGTGCCAGCAGCTTCCGCGGGCGGGAGCGAGATACGCAGTATTTT
NA NA TRBJ1-5 TRBV6-5 CASSSRFPQGTQHF TGTGCCAGCAGCTCCCGGTTCCCCCAGGGCACCCAGCATTTT
TRBD2 NA TRBJ2-3 TRBV28 CASSRAGEADTQYF TGTGCCAGCAGTCGAGCGGGAGAAGCAGATACGCAGTATTTT
NA few TRBJ2-7 TRBV7-6 CASSLDPRPYEQYF TGTGCCAGCAGCTTAGACCCTAGACCCTACGAGCAGTACTTC
TRBD1 NA TRBJ1-1 TRBV12-3/TRBV12-4 CASSGFRDREMNTEAFF TGTGCCAGCAGTGGGTTCCGGGACAGGGAGATGAACACTGAAGCTTTCTTT
TRBD2 NA TRBJ2-5 TRBV2 CASSELASGQETQYF TGTGCCAGCAGTGAGTTGGCTAGCGGACAAGAGACCCAGTACTTC
TRBD1 few TRBJ2-7 TRBV27 CASSPSSGQVPYEQYF TGTGCCAGCAGTCCCTCTTCGGGACAGGTCCCCTACGAGCAGTACTTC
NA NA TRBJ2-7 TRBV7-8 CASSLGQGPSNEQYF TGTGCCAGCAGCTTAGGGCAGGGGCCTTCGAACGAGCAGTACTTC
TRBD1 few TRBJ1-2 TRBV7-9 CASSQTGTGNYGYTF TGTGCCAGCAGCCAAACCGGGACAGGGAACTATGGCTACACCTTC
TRBD2 NA TRBJ2-3 TRBV7-8 CASSTPPTSGRPTDTQYF TGTGCCAGCAGCACCCCACCGACTAGCGGGAGACCAACAGATACGCAGTATTTT
NA NA TRBJ2-7 TRBV5-6 CASSLWGSKWDSYEQYF TGTGCCAGCAGCTTGTGGGGCAGCAAGTGGGACTCCTACGAGCAGTACTTC
TRBD2 few TRBJ2-2 TRBV7-8 CASSLGVSGRLAGELFF TGTGCCAGCAGCTTAGGTGTTAGCGGGAGGTTAGCCGGGGAGCTGTTTTTT
NA NA TRBJ1-1 TRBV7-8 CASSLSALTEAFF TGTGCCAGCAGCTTATCAGCCTTAACTGAAGCTTTCTTT
TRBD2 few TRBJ2-5 TRBV7-8 CASKASGRRETQYF TGTGCCAGCAAGGCTAGCGGGAGAAGGGAGACCCAGTACTTC
NA NA TRBJ2-7 TRBV28 CASSQDSSYEQYF TGTGCCAGCAGCCAAGACAGCTCCTACGAGCAGTACTTC
TRBD1 NA TRBJ1-4 TRBV7-9 CASSSPPGQGEKLFF TGTGCCAGCAGCTCCCCCCCGGGACAGGGGGAAAAACTGTTTTTT
NA many TRBJ1-4 TRBV7-2 CASSFGGTNEKLFF TGTGCCAGCAGCTTCGGGGGAACTAATGAAAAACTGTTTTTT
TRBD1 NA TRBJ1-2 TRBV7-3 CASSNSGGSGYGYTF TGTGCCAGCAGCAACTCAGGGGGCAGTGGCTATGGCTACACCTTC
TRBD1 NA TRBJ2-7 TRBV18 CASSPRSGTGHSYEQYF TGTGCCAGCTCACCTCGATCCGGGACAGGGCATTCCTACGAGCAGTACTTC
TRBD1 NA TRBJ2-1 TRBV20-1 CSAPLVPPGQGVSEQFF TGCAGTGCTCCTCTGGTGCCCCCGGGACAGGGTGTTTCTGAGCAGTTCTTC
NA few TRBJ2-4 TRBV7-2 CASSLTVLGKNIQYF TGTGCCAGCAGCCTCACGGTGTTGGGCAAAAACATTCAGTACTTC
TRBD1 few TRBJ1-1 TRBV6-5 CASSRDSMNTEAFF TGTGCCAGCAGTCGGGACAGCATGAACACTGAAGCTTTCTTT
NA few TRBJ2-1 TRBV4-2 CASSQDRVNEQFF TGTGCCAGCAGCCAAGATCGCGTCAATGAGCAGTTCTTC
NA NA TRBJ1-6 TRBV7-2 CASSLEAGRGGSPLHF TGTGCCAGCAGCTTAGAGGCGGGCAGGGGTGGGTCACCCCTCCACTTT
NA NA TRBJ1-2 TRBV7-8 CASSLWRLNYGYTF TGTGCCAGCAGTTTATGGCGACTTAACTATGGCTACACCTTC
NA many TRBJ2-1 TRBV12-3/TRBV12-4 CASSLAGGAPPNEQFF TGTGCCAGCAGTTTAGCGGGCGGGGCCCCCCCCAATGAGCAGTTCTTC
NA few TRBJ1-1 TRBV27 CASSHGGGIAEAFF TGTGCCAGCAGCCACGGGGGGGGAATCGCTGAAGCTTTCTTT
TRBD2 few TRBJ2-2 TRBV12-3/TRBV12-4 CASSPGTSGSVGELFF TGTGCCAGCAGTCCTGGGACTAGCGGGAGTGTGGGGGAGCTGTTTTTT
NA NA TRBJ2-7 TRBV5-1 CASSFGRDTPQSHEQYF TGCGCCAGCAGCTTTGGCCGGGACACTCCCCAAAGTCACGAGCAGTACTTC
NA few TRBJ2-7 TRBV12-3/TRBV12-4 CASSLFLDEQYF TGTGCCAGCAGTTTATTTTTGGACGAGCAGTACTTC
TRBD2 NA TRBJ2-1 TRBV2 CASSEMVGREGSYNEQFF TGTGCCAGCAGTGAGATGGTTGGGCGGGAGGGATCCTACAATGAGCAGTTCTTC
TRBD1 NA TRBJ2-5 TRBV7-9 CASSLANQGQGTETQYF TGTGCCAGCAGCTTAGCAAATCAGGGACAGGGCACCGAGACCCAGTACTTC
NA once TRBJ2-7 TRBV6-1 CASSEDLGGYEQYF TGTGCCAGCAGTGAGGACCTAGGAGGGTACGAGCAGTACTTC
NA few TRBJ2-5 TRBV4-1 CASSQEWNRGETQYF TGCGCCAGCAGCCAAGAATGGAACAGAGGGGAGACCCAGTACTTC
TRBD2 NA TRBJ2-1 TRBV11-3 CASSLVGTSGMYNEQFF TGTGCCAGCAGCTTAGTCGGAACTAGCGGGATGTACAATGAGCAGTTCTTC
TRBD1 few TRBJ1-5 TRBV20-1 CSAILDRGRNQPQHF TGCAGTGCTATTCTCGACAGGGGGAGGAATCAGCCCCAGCATTTT
NA NA TRBJ2-1 TRBV12-3/TRBV12-4 CASGPDESSYNEQFF TGTGCCAGCGGCCCTGACGAAAGCTCCTACAATGAGCAGTTCTTC
TRBD1 NA TRBJ1-5 TRBV2 CASSDRGWSNQPQHF TGTGCCAGCAGCGACAGGGGATGGAGCAATCAGCCCCAGCATTTT